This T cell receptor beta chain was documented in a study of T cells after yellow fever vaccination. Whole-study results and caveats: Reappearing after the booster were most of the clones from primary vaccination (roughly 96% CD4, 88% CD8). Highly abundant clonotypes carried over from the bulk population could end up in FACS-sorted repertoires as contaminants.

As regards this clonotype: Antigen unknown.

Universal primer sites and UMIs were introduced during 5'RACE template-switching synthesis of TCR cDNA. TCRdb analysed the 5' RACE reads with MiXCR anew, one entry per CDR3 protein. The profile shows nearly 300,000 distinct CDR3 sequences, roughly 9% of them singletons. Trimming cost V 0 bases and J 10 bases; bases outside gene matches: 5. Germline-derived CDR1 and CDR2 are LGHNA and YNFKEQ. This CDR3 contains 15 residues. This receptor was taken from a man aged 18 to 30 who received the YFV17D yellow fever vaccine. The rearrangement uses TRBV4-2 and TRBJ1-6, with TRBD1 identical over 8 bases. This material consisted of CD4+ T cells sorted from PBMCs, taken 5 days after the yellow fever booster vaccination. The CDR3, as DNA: TGTGCCAGCAGCCAAGATGCTACAGGGGGGTCACCCCTCCACTTT. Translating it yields CASSQDATGGSPLHF.